This paragraph reports one T cell receptor beta chain. Its antigen remains unidentified. Molecular-barcoded quantitative 5'-RACE produced these TCR beta libraries. A single record per CDR3 protein comes from TCRdb applying MiXCR to the 5' RACE reads. Here the sample spans approximately 540,000 distinct CDR3 sequences, more than 9.5% being singletons. These data belong to a study of CD8 T cells in ankylosing spondylitis. Study-wide results and caveats: Significant enrichment of disease-linked clones was reported in matched ankylosing spondylitis synovial fluid. Typical of ankylosing spondylitis blood, it appeared, was a TCR beta motif of under 10 highly homologous variants.

Germline CDR1 is SEHNR and CDR2 is FQNEAQ (reference sequence). This CDR3 has 12 amino acids. V was shortened by 3 bases and J by 5 bases, with 8 bases between the two germline ends. The clonotype comes from a male donor with ankylosing spondylitis. The V call is TRBV7-9, the J call TRBJ2-7; D may match TRBD1 or TRBD2 (5 bases each). The sequencing sample was made of blood, either unsorted or a sorted T cell fraction (not recorded which). This chain's CDR3 is CASSFRGDEQYV. Written as DNA, the CDR3 is TGTGCCAGCAGCTTCCGAGGGGACGAGCAGTACGTC.